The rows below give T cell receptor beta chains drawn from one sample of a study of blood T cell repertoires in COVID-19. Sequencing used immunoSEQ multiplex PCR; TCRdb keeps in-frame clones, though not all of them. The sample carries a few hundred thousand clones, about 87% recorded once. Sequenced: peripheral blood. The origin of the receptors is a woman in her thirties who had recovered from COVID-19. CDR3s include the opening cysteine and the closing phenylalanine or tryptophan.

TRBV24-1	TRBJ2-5	CATSDSGQTGETQYF
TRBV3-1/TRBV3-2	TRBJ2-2	CASSPLPGGTGELFF
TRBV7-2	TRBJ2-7	CASSLGQPLSYEQYF
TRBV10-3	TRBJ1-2	CAISDGQGAISYGYTF
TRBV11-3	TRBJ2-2	CASSEAGPNTGELFF
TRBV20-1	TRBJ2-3	CSASGGGIYLTDTQYF
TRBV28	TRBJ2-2	CASPSKGSGTANTGELFF
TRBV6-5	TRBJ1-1	CASSYWQANTEAFF
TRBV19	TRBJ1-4	CASSLPGTGAEKLFF
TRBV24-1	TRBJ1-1	CATSDSGTGDTEAFF
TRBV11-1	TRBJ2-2	CASSLAMDSFDTGELFF
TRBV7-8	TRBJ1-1	CASSLAAEGNTEAFF
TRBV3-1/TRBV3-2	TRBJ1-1	CASTLSTEAFF
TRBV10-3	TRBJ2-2	CAISEPQQGPGELFF
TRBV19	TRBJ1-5	CASSFDNSNQPQHF
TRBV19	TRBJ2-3	CASSAFGVPTTDTQYF
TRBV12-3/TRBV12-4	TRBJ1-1	CASSLSRAAEAFF
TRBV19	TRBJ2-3	CASSDTFAGGGTDTQYF
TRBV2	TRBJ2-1	CASSDVGGGALNEQFF
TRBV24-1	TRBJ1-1	CATSARDRGRAFF
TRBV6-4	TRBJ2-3	CASSDSAGEGPTDTQYF
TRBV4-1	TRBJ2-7	CASSQRTGEPEQYF
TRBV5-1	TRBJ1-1	CASRGAAMNTEAFF
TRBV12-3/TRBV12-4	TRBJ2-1	CASRSDRNEQFF
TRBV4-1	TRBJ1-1	CASRLNTEAFF
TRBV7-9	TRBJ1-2	CASSFSVGYTF
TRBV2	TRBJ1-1	CASSQYREAFF
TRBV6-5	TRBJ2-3	CASSHRGLHTDTQYF
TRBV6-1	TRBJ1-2	CASSEASLGTVSYGYTF
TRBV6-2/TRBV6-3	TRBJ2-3	CASSSPTSGGFAGTDTQYF
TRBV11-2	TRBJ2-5	CASRPSGLETQYF
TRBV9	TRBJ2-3	CASSSVSDTQYF
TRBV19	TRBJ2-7	CASSYGTPHYEQYF
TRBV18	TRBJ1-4	CASSPIEGVVEKLFF
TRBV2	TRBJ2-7	CASSQGAGEQYF
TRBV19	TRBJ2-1	CASSIKLVYNEQFF
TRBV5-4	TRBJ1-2	CASSLGGAGINYGYTF
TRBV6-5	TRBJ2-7	CASGSRGLYEQYF
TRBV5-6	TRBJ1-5	CASSARTLGSNQPQHF
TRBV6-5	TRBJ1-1	CASSSGQGKAEAFF
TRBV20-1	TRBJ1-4	CSASSQTGGELFF
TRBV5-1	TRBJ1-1	CASREFGNTEAFF
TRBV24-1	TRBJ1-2	CATSRQSRYGYTF
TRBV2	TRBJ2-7	CASTGFSPYEQYF
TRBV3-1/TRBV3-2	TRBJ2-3	CASSQEPYKDTQYF
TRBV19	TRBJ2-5	CASSNPGLQETQYF
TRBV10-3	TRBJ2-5	CAISRDSPPGTQYF
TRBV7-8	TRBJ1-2	CASSSHSNYGYTF
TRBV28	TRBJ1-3	CASRPSGGGNTIYF
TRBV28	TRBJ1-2	CATTWGRDHRYTF
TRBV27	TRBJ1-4	CASSPPGEKLFF
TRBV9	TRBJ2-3	CASSVEWPSSDTQYF
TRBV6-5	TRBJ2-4	CASSYSFGGGLDIQYF